The sequence of this T cell receptor (beta chain) was determined in a study of OX40 agonist ivuxolimab in advanced cancers. For the wider study: The costimulatory receptor OX40 (CD134) was targeted by ivuxolimab, a fully human IgG2 agonistic monoclonal antibody. Intravenous ivuxolimab was administered to patients every 2 weeks at six dose levels: 0.01, 0.1, 0.3, 1.5, 3 and 10 mg/kg. Among the approximately 50 dose-escalation patients, about 19 had hepatocellular carcinoma, about 15 melanoma, 9 renal cell carcinoma and 9 head and neck cancer. In the dose-escalation cohort, about four fifths of patients were male, and the mean age was approximately 60 years with a range of roughly 20 to 79. Prior anti-PD-1, anti-PD-L1 or anti-CTLA-4 therapy was permitted, and 30% to 45% of dose-escalation patients had received checkpoint inhibitors. Partial responses occurred in three dose-escalation patients, of whom one had hepatocellular carcinoma and two had cutaneous melanoma. Peripheral TCRbeta sequencing was intended to test whether TCR sequence diversity was altered and clonal T-cell expansion was caused by ivuxolimab. The paper describes the monotherapy dose-escalation part (N ≈ 52 patients) of the phase I trial of ivuxolimab. The research as a whole found: After ivuxolimab, CD8+ T cells had more expanded clones than CD4+ T cells on average. Low levels of normalized T-cell clonal expansion were also shown by some nonresponding patients. In partial responders in the 0.1-3.0 mg/kg groups, normalized peripheral clonal expansion was found to be among the lowest, especially among CD8+ T cells. Antigen specificity was not determined for the clonally expanded peripheral T cells. At doses from 0.1 to 3.0 mg/kg, clonal expansion was seen in both CD4+ and CD8+ blood T cells between baseline and week 6.

A remark on this clone: Its antigen is not yet known. The input lacks base qualities; no much larger clone sits a single base away.

For sequencing of the TCRbeta CDR3 region, genomic DNA was extracted from the sorted cells. The immunoSEQ Assay was used for sequencing of TCRbeta CDR3 regions. TCRdb provides this immuneACCESS table in a form limited to in-frame rearrangements. Some clones are lacking; in checked studies, under half of them reflect an unresolved V gene, and why the rest are absent is not known. Present in this sample are approximately 60,000 clones, roughly 85% of which were seen just once. Of the sample, approximately 5% is held by the ten largest clones. Patients with a history of autoimmune disease or receiving systemic immunosuppression were excluded from the trial. In every dose cohort, peripheral blood was drawn for TCR sequencing at baseline, cycle 4 day 1, and cycle 7 day 1. Samples came from an open-label, multicenter, first-in-human phase I dose-escalation trial of ivuxolimab. The trial enrolled adults with locally advanced or metastatic head and neck squamous cell, hepatocellular, melanoma or renal cell carcinoma. CD4+ and CD8+ T cells were sorted separately from peripheral blood before TCR sequencing.

The sequence derives from an adult with an advanced solid tumor such as melanoma, head and neck, liver or kidney cancer. The material sequenced was CD4+ or CD8+ T cells sorted from blood, taken in a trial of the OX40 agonist ivuxolimab.

In nucleotides, the sequence is TGTGCCAGCAGCCCCCGGATGGGCACTCTCTCTGGAAACACCATATATTTT. It encodes CASSPRMGTLSGNTIYF. The V gene is TRBV9 and the J gene is TRBJ1-3, with the D gene call left open. The germline V gene specifies SGDLS as CDR1 and YYNGEE as CDR2. V is reduced by 4 bases and J by 0 bases, leaving a spacing of 17 bases between them. There are 17 amino acids in the CDR3, from cysteine to phenylalanine inclusive. Only the CDR3 region is kept as DNA, spanning 51 bases read in frame from base 1.